This TCR beta chain was observed in a study of T cells after yellow fever vaccination. Overall study results and limits: Subsequent to the booster, the majority of primary-vaccination clones reappeared (about 97% CD4, approximately 90% CD8). There was a possibility that FACS-sorted repertoires contained abundant clonotypes contaminating from the bulk population. A small share of clonotypes appeared in both CD4 and CD8 compartments.

Synthesis of TCR cDNA relied on 5'RACE template switching, which attached a universal primer site and UMIs. TCRdb ran MiXCR on the 5' RACE reads and lists one entry per CDR3 protein. The sample contains under 700,000 distinct CDR3 sequences, about a sixth of which appear only once. As regards this clonotype: Its antigen remains unidentified.

V was pared by 3 bases and J by 14 bases, with 15 bases between. This CDR3 region has 12 residues. CDR1 is SGHRS, CDR2 YFSETQ, per germline. This TCR was recovered from a man younger than 30 who received the YFV17D yellow fever vaccine. The V gene is TRBV5-1, the J gene TRBJ1-3; the D is unclear. Sequenced here: PBMCs, sampled around 5 days after the first yellow fever vaccination. The CDR3, as DNA: TGCGCCAGCAGCTCAACCGACGACCTTTTATATTTT. Its protein is CASSSTDDLLYF.